This TCR beta chain was sequenced for a study of tumor and adjacent non-tumor tissue in lung cancer. The length of the CDR3 is 15 residues. Germline CDR1 is KGHDR and CDR2 is SFDVKD. The template was RNA from unsorted bulk tissue. This non-tumor lung sample came from over 3 cm beyond the tumor edge. A word on this clonotype: Possible read error: a much larger clone is one base away.

A modified ARM-PCR protocol with three rounds of nested PCR amplified TCRbeta. From the multiplex PCR reads, TCRdb called clonotypes with MiXCR, one entry per CDR3 protein. The sample consists of 35,000 to 55,000 distinct CDR3 sequences, roughly two thirds of them appearing once. V and J are TRBV24-1 and TRBJ1-5; D is uncertain. Sequences were obtained from distant non-tumor lung tissue. The sequence came from a woman in her 40s with non-small cell lung cancer. This chain's CDR3 is CATSNSFGSNQHQHF. The CDR3 region has the DNA TGTGCCACCAGTAACTCATTTGGGAGCAATCAGCACCAGCATTTT.